The 16 T cell receptor delta chains presented below share a single source sample, sequenced in a study of γδ T cells in repeated Plasmodium falciparum infection. Gammadelta T cells were flow-sorted from PBMC into Vgamma9/Vdelta2+ and Vdelta2-negative populations for bulk analysis. TCRdb re-analyzed the multiplex PCR reads via CATT. The sample holds around 82,000 delta-chain clones; almost 1.5% are singletons and the top ten take just under 9%. Specimen: gamma-delta T cells from blood. These receptor sequences come from a pool of human donors (malaria-infected and uninfected, not separated).

Concerning this clone: The protein TCRdb gives is from a much larger clone and does not agree with this DNA's translation at residue 6, likely a read error; the protein shown here comes from the DNA. This sequence joins TRDV1 and TRDJ1; a weak D match, TRDD2 (6 bases). CDR1 and CDR2 from the germline V gene are TSWWSYY and QGS. CDR3 length: 17 amino acids. Trimming stripped 0 bases from V and 7 bases from J, with 21 bases between. The CDR3 bases are TGTGCTCTTGGGGAACTCTTATCTTCCTGGGCAGGACGTAAACTCATCTTT. Amino acids: CALGELLSSWAGRKLIF.

As concerns this clone: TCRdb has a much larger clone's protein, which differs at residue 11 from the translation of this DNA, likely because of a read error; what is shown is the protein translated from the DNA. The chain recombines TRDV3 with TRDJ1; TRDD3 aligns across 8 bases. The J gene, left out of TCRdb, was set here by checking the DNA against germline. This CDR3 is 14 amino acids long. Germline values: CDR1 TVYSNPD, CDR2 GDNSRS (reference sequence). CDR3 coding DNA: TGTGCCTCTTTTAGGGGGATAAACATCGATGAACTCATCTTT. Protein product: CASFRGINIDELIF.

Comment on this clone: It differs at one base from a far larger clone, so likely a read error. At the DNA level, this CDR3 is encoded by other sequences in the same sample as well. The chain joins TRDV1 to TRDJ1, with 10 bases lining up with TRDD3. The CDR3 extends over 23 amino acids. Per germline, CDR1 TSWWSYY and CDR2 QGS. CDR3 bases: TGTGCTCTTGGGGTCCTACCGGGTCCACGTAAACCCACTGGGGGATTATTCACCGATAAGCTCATCTTT. This encodes CALGVLPGPRKPTGGLFTDKLIF.

In this sample, this clone turned up many times. The protein held in TCRdb is that of a much larger clone and does not match this DNA's translation at residue 5, likely because of a read error; the protein shown is translated from the DNA. The chain combines TRDV2 with TRDJ1, with 13 bases that match TRDD3. Trimming took 3 bases from V and 1 from J; bases not matched to a gene: 10. This CDR3 comprises 18 residues. CDR1 and CDR2 from the germline V gene are GEAIGNYY and EKD. CDR3 sequence: CACDALLGDTMSTDKLIF. The CDR3 region has the DNA TGTGCCTGTGACGCCTTACTGGGGGATACGATGAGCACCGATAAACTCATCTTT.

This clone has a handful of counts. TCRdb has a much larger clone's protein, which differs at residue 15 from the translation of this DNA, likely because of a read error; what is shown is the protein translated from the DNA. The DNA for the CDR3 is TGTGCCTGTGACACCGGAAGCCCATTCCTACGTCCTTTCTCAGGCACCGATAAACTCATCTTT. Translating it yields CACDTGSPFLRPFSGTDKLIF. The chain combines TRDV2 with TRDJ1; 7 nucleotides align to TRDD2. Germline V gene sequence: CDR1 GEAIGNYY, CDR2 EKD. CDR3 size: 21 residues. J was trimmed by 1 base and V by 0 bases; bases with no gene match: 22.

This clone was seen repeatedly, ten times or more. J is TRDJ1 and V is TRDV1, with 9 bases identical to TRDD3. The CDR3 is 19 residues long. The junction had 18 bases not matched to a gene; V was cut back by 6 bases and J by 1 base. Germline values: CDR1 TSWWSYY, CDR2 QGS. CDR3 residues: CALGKDFVLGEITTDKLIF. The CDR3 nucleotides are TGTGCTCTTGGTAAAGACTTCGTACTGGGGGAGATAACCACCGATAAACTCATCTTT.

A remark on this clone: A read error likely explains this, since a far larger clone differs by one base. Other DNA sequences in the sample encode the same CDR3. A V gene of TRDV2 was called, but no J gene was assigned; no DNA check was done on the table's D call, TRDD3. Germline loops: CDR1 GEAIGNYY, CDR2 EKD. The CDR3 has 14 amino acids. In DNA, the CDR3 is TGTGCCTGTGACGGGATTAGTGCCACCGATAAACTCATTTTT. Amino acid sequence: CACDGISATDKLIF.

This clone appeared a few times. The TCRdb protein comes from a much larger clone and disagrees with this DNA's translation at residue 9, likely due to a read error; the protein given here is derived from the DNA. The chain joins TRDV3 to TRDJ1; TRDD3 might be the D (5 bases). The CDR3 covers 14 residues. Trimming stripped 4 bases from V and 3 bases from J, with 18 bases between. CDR1 and CDR2 (germline): TVYSNPD, GDNSRS (reference sequence). In DNA, the CDR3 is TGTGCCTCCCAAGGGGGTTTGTACCCCGATAAACTCATCTTT. Its protein product is CASQGGLYPDKLIF.

This clone was seen ten or more times. The protein TCRdb lists belongs to a much larger clone and differs from this DNA's translation at residue 3, which points to a read error; the protein shown is made from the DNA. The rearrangement links TRDV3 to TRDJ1, with unresolved D. Germline V gene sequence: CDR1 TVYSNPD, CDR2 GDNSRS (reference sequence). The V end was cut by 4 bases, the J end by 3 bases, with 30 bases between. The CDR3 is 18 residues long. CDR3 in amino acids: CASMDSRSAERRADKLIF. In DNA form, the CDR3 reads TGTGCCTCTATGGATTCGAGGAGCGCCGAGCGCAGGGCCGATAAACTCATCTTT.

This clone was recorded a few times. TCRdb has a much larger clone's protein, which differs at residue 15 from the translation of this DNA, likely because of a read error; what is shown is the protein translated from the DNA. The chain is built from TRDV1 and TRDJ1; the match to TRDD3 covers 8 bases. The germline V gene has CDR1 TSWWSYY and CDR2 QGS. The CDR3 runs to 22 residues. J was trimmed by 0 bases and V by 0 bases; bases with no gene match: 21. CDR3 in amino acids: CALGELLRGRGYSTSYTDKLIF. The CDR3 coding sequence is TGTGCTCTTGGGGAACTCCTTCGGGGTCGGGGATACAGCACTTCGTACACCGATAAACTCATCTTT.

Of note for this clone: A far larger clone is only one base removed, so a read error is likely. Within the sample, other DNA sequences also encode this same CDR3. This chain links TRDV1 with TRDJ1; 7 bases fit TRDD2. No J segment appears in TCRdb, so it was assigned here by matching the sequence to germline. V shed 0 bases and J 0 bases; nucleotides not matched to a gene: 13. From germline, CDR1 is TSWWSYY and CDR2 QGS. The CDR3 consists of 19 residues. CDR3 in amino acids: CALGELPAFLSPYTDKLIF. DNA of the CDR3: TGTGCTCTTGGGGAACTTCCGGCCTTCCTTTCCCCGTACACCGATAAACTCATCTTT.

This clone was found many times. The protein recorded in TCRdb matches a much larger clone and deviates from this DNA's translation at residue 8, suggesting a read error; the protein here is obtained by translating the DNA. The chain is built from TRDV3 and TRDJ1, with a tentative D call TRDD3 (5 bases). With 4 bases removed from V and 1 base from J, the gap between germline ends came to 16 bases. The CDR3 is made up of 14 amino acids. Germline V CDR1 and CDR2: TVYSNPD, GDNSRS (reference sequence). CDR3 coding DNA: TGTGCCTCCCAGGGGGGTTTGTGCACCGATAAACTCATCTTT. Its translation: CASQGGLCTDKLIF.

In its sample, this clone is medium-sized (0.01 to 0.1%). This chain uses TRDV2 with TRDJ1; TRDD3 agrees at 11 bases. V lost 5 bases to trimming and J lost 0 bases; unmatched junction nucleotides: 13. The CDR3 totals 18 residues. The germline CDR1 and CDR2 sequences are GEAIGNYY and EKD. The CDR3 region has the DNA TGTGCCTGTGTTCCGCGTTGGGGGATACGCGGATACACCGATAAACTCATCTTT. Protein sequence: CACVPRWGIRGYTDKLIF.

Worth noting for this clone: This DNA's translation and the protein TCRdb lists, from a much larger clone, do not match at residue 7, likely due to a read error; the protein shown is translated from the DNA. The genes are TRDV2 and TRDJ1; D perhaps matches TRDD3 (5 bases). Germline matching of the DNA provided the J gene here, since TCRdb leaves it blank. CDR1 is GEAIGNYY, CDR2 EKD, per germline. CDR3 length: 16 amino acids. Deletions cut 3 bases from V and 0 bases from J, with 16 bases between. CDR3 region: CACDHLGYAYTDKLIF. CDR3 in DNA: TGTGCCTGTGACCACCTGGGTTACGCGTACACCGATAAACTCATCTTT.

There are many counts of this clone. It differs at one base from a far larger clone, so likely a read error. The same CDR3 arises from other DNA sequences in this sample as well. This sequence joins TRDV2 and TRDJ1; 12 bases match TRDD3. The J gene, not given by TCRdb, was assigned here from a germline match of the nucleotide sequence. The J segment lost 0 bases and the V segment lost 0 bases, leaving 16 bases of the junction unmatched. The germline V gene has CDR1 GEAIGNYY and CDR2 EKD. This CDR3 is 21 amino acids long. This CDR3 reads CACDTVTGGYTIPSHTDKLIF. The DNA of the CDR3 is TGTGCCTGTGACACCGTTACTGGGGGATACACCATTCCCTCCCACACCGATAAACTCATCTTT.

The sample holds a few counts of this clone. The gene calls are TRDV1 and TRDJ1; 9 nucleotides agree with TRDD3. Here the J gene came from matching the DNA to germline, since TCRdb omits it. In germline, CDR1 is TSWWSYY, CDR2 QGS. The V segment lost 4 bases and the J segment 1 base; nucleotides outside the gene matches: 7. CDR3 length: 16 amino acids. In DNA, the CDR3 is TGTGCTCTTGGGGCTAAGTACTGGGGGAGCACCGATAAACTCATCTTT. Its translation is CALGAKYWGSTDKLIF.